These 6 T cell receptor beta chains were sequenced from one sample in a study of T-cell memory formation after mild COVID-19. Each CDR3 protein gets one entry after TCRdb re-called the 5' RACE reads with MiXCR. The sample carries under 300,000 distinct CDR3 sequences, approximately 7.6% recorded once. Sequencing was performed on PBMCs or a T cell subset sorted from them (not recorded which). Every receptor here comes from a man between 18 and 35 years old who had mild COVID-19 (a few samples of this study predate the infection). Cell type and time point are not known.

This clonotype was counted ten times or more. The chain recombines TRBV12-3 or TRBV12-4 with TRBJ1-1, with TRBD1 matching 9 bases. The V and J ends lost 6 bases and 0 bases, in that order; junction bases with no gene match: 8. There are 16 residues in the CDR3. CDR3 protein: CASSPGDRALNTEAFF. CDR3 DNA sequence: TGTGCCAGCAGCCCCGGGGACAGGGCTTTGAACACTGAAGCTTTCTTT.

This clonotype was observed a handful of times. J is TRBJ1-6 and V is TRBV7-2; the match to TRBD1 covers 11 bases. The germline V gene encodes CDR1 SGHTA and CDR2 FQGNSA. The V and J ends lost 4 bases and 11 bases, in that order; junction bases with no gene match: 1. This CDR3 has 13 amino acids. Here the CDR3 reads CASSWGQGAPLHF. The DNA for the CDR3 is TGTGCCAGCAGCTGGGGACAGGGGGCACCCCTCCACTTT.

This clonotype was counted only a few times. The chain employs TRBV7-9 and TRBJ2-7; 9 bases map to TRBD1. Germline V gene data show CDR1 as SEHNR and CDR2 as FQNEAQ (reference sequence). V gave up 5 bases and J gave up 6 bases; unmatched junction bases: 2. The CDR3 length is 12 residues. The CDR3 is CASSPGQGEQYF. For the CDR3, the DNA is TGTGCCAGCAGCCCGGGACAGGGCGAGCAGTACTTC.

For this clonotype: A much larger clonotype is one base distant, so this may be a read error. The J gene is TRBJ2-5, the V gene TRBV4-1, with 7 bases matching TRBD1. J was trimmed by 5 bases and V by 1 base; bases with no gene match: 16. Germline CDR1 is MGHRA and CDR2 is YSYEKL. The CDR3 has 18 amino acids. CDR3 nucleotide sequence: TGCGCCAGCAGCCAAGGAGGGGACAGCGACCGAGACCGGGAGACCCAGTACTTC. Translating it yields CASSQGGDSDRDRETQYF.

A few counts support this clonotype. The chain couples TRBV7-9 to TRBJ1-2; TRBD1 might be the D (6 bases). V was pared by 5 bases and J by 5 bases, with 15 bases between. From germline, CDR1 is SEHNR and CDR2 FQNEAQ (reference sequence). This CDR3 region has 14 residues. In DNA form, the CDR3 reads TGTGCCAGCAGCCCGAAAGGACAGCTATATGGCTACACCTTC. Its protein product is CASSPKGQLYGYTF.

V usage is TRBV10-3 and J usage is TRBJ2-5, with D uncertain. Germline V gives CDR1 ENHRY, CDR2 SYGVKD. V lost 0 bases, J lost 7 bases, and 9 bases lay in between. This CDR3 is built from 13 residues. CDR3 in amino acids: CAISESGRWTQYF. DNA for the CDR3: TGTGCCATCAGTGAGTCTGGCCGGTGGACCCAGTACTTC.